Following are 8 T cell receptor beta chains from one sample sequenced in a study of control samples from healthy donors and cancer patients (TCRdb year 2020). Library prep was done by the immunoSEQ multiplex PCR assay. TCRdb provides this immuneACCESS table in a form limited to in-frame rearrangements. Some clones are lacking; in checked studies, under half of them reflect an unresolved V gene, and why the rest are absent is not known. This sample is represented by 200,000 to 250,000 clones; just under 95% of them were singletons. The leading ten clones occupy approximately 1.5% of the sample. Sequenced material: blood. The receptors were gathered from a man aged 50-59 years in good health.

V is TRBV5-1 and J is TRBJ2-1, with D tentatively TRBD1 (6 bases). The CDR3 has 15 amino acids. The V end lost 3 bases, the J end lost 3 bases, and 13 bases lay between the germline ends. Germline loops: CDR1 SGHRS, CDR2 YFSETQ. CDR3 in amino acids: CASSSQGPHYNEQFF. The CDR3 coding sequence is TGCGCCAGCAGCTCGCAGGGGCCCCACTACAATGAGCAGTTCTTC.

V usage is TRBV7-9 and J usage is TRBJ2-5, with D perhaps TRBD1 (6 bases). The CDR3 has 14 residues. With 5 bases removed from V and 2 bases from J, the gap between germline ends came to 12 bases. CDR1 is SEHNR and CDR2 is FQNEAQ in the germline V gene (reference sequence). The DNA for the CDR3 is TGTGCCAGCAGCCCCGGACAGACACAAGAGACCCAGTACTTC. It codes for CASSPGQTQETQYF.

The chain employs TRBV6-1 and TRBJ1-4, with TRBD1 matching 7 bases. Germline CDR1 MNHNS, CDR2 SASEGT. Trimming cost V 4 bases and J 7 bases; bases outside gene matches: 15. The CDR3 consists of 17 residues. For the CDR3, the DNA is TGTGCCAGCAGTGGGGGACAGTCTTACCCGTTGGGTGAAAAACTGTTTTTT. Amino acid sequence: CASSGGQSYPLGEKLFF.

CDR3 sequence (DNA): TGTGCCAGCAGTTACTCAGGGACGGGGGACACTGAAGCTTTCTTT. Its protein is CASSYSGTGDTEAFF. The chain combines TRBV6-2 or TRBV6-3 with TRBJ1-1; D is possibly TRBD1 (5 bases). Germline V gives CDR1 MNHEY, CDR2 SVGEGT. This CDR3 has 15 residues. Trimming stripped 0 bases from V and 3 bases from J, with 11 bases between.

The chain employs TRBV6-1 and TRBJ2-3; D gene uncertain. Germline CDR1 and CDR2: MNHNS and SASEGT. The CDR3 sequence is 11 residues long. The V end was cut by 1 base, the J end by 12 bases, with 8 bases between. DNA of the CDR3: TGTGCCAGCAGTGAAGGGGTCCGACAGTATTTT. Translated: CASSEGVRQYF.

The count of this clone is one. This chain connects TRBV10-3 to TRBJ1-6, with TRBD1 identical over 7 bases. Germline loops: CDR1 ENHRY, CDR2 SYGVKD. The junction had 9 bases not matched to a gene; V was cut back by 8 bases and J by 5 bases. The CDR3 contains 15 residues. DNA for the CDR3: TGTGCCATCGGTGCGGACAGGAGAGATAATTCACCCCTCCACTTT. Residues: CAIGADRRDNSPLHF.

The chain links TRBV18 to TRBJ2-7, with TRBD2 matching 11 bases. Germline values: CDR1 KGHSH, CDR2 LQKENI. V was clipped by 2 bases and J by 4 bases; unmatched bases: 13. The CDR3 consists of 18 residues. CDR3: CASSPIASGGLEPYEQYF. The CDR3 nucleotides are TGTGCCAGCTCACCAATAGCTAGCGGGGGGCTAGAACCATACGAGCAGTACTTC. Full variable domain (remainder filled in from reference TRBV18 and TRBJ2-7): NAGVMQNPRHLVRRRGQEARLRCSPMKGHSHVYWYRQLPEEGLKFMVYLQKENIIDESGMPKERFSAEFPKEGPSILRIQQVVRGDSAAYFCASSPIASGGLEPYEQYFGPGTRLTVT.

This rearrangement joins TRBV6-5 to TRBJ1-1; D is unresolved. The V gene's germline CDR1 is MNHEY and CDR2 SVGAGI. This CDR3 region has 12 residues. V lost 0 bases, J lost 5 bases, and 4 bases lay in between. DNA of the CDR3: TGTGCCAGCAGTTACTCATCAACTGAAGCTTTCTTT. Translated, it gives CASSYSSTEAFF.